The source of this TCR beta chain is a study of T cells in Graves' hyperthyroidism and ophthalmopathy. This clonotype was detected ten times or more. In germline, CDR1 is DFQATT, CDR2 SNEGSKA (reference sequence). V lost 3 bases and J 4 bases, leaving 9 bases between the germline ends. The CDR3 is made up of 12 amino acids. Researchers amplified the TCR beta CDR3 regions from RNA transcripts. HTBI primers drove first-round RT-PCR of the TCR CDR3. One entry per CDR3 protein, called by TCRdb with MiXCR from the multiplex PCR reads. Among about 37,000 distinct CDR3 sequences listed, roughly half were seen once.

The sample taken for sequencing was blood. The chain carries TRBV20-1 and TRBJ1-1, with D unresolved. This TCR was recovered from a middle-aged man with Graves' ophthalmopathy. CDR3 in DNA: TGCAGTGCTAGGGCGGTAGGCACTGAAGCTTTCTTT. It specifies CSARAVGTEAFF.